This T cell receptor (beta chain) was sequenced during a study of blood T cell repertoires in COVID-19. Here immunoSEQ multiplex PCR was the method, and the copy in TCRdb shows in-frame clones only, minus some. Counted here are 250,000 to 350,000 clones, approximately 81% occurring once; the ten biggest clones make up roughly 2.7%. The J segment lost 7 bases and the V segment lost 1 base, leaving 7 bases of the junction unmatched. The germline gives CDR1 SGHNT, CDR2 YYREEE (reference sequence). The CDR3 runs 14 residues. Membership in each cohort depended on participant-reported clinical history. The sequence derives from a woman aged 45-59 years who had recovered from COVID-19. Sequenced input: PBMCs or T cells enriched from blood (not recorded which). The genes are TRBV5-4 and TRBJ2-7; 8 positions agree with TRBD2. Written as DNA, the CDR3 is TGTGCCAGCAGCTTGTCGATAGCGGGGAATGAGCAGTACTTC. It yields the protein CASSLSIAGNEQYF.